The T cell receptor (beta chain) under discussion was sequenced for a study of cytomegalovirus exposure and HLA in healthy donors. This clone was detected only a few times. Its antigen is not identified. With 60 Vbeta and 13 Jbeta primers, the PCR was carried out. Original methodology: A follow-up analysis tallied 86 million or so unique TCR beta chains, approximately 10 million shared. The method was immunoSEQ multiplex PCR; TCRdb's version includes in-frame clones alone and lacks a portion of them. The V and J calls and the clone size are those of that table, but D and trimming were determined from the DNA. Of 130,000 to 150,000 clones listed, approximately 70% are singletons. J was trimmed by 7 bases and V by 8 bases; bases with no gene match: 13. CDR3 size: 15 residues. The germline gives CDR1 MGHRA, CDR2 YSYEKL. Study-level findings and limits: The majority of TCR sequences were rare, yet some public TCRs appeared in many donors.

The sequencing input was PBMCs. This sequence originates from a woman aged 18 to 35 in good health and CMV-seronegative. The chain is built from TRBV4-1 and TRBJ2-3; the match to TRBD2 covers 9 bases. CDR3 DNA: TGCGCCAGCGGCCCTGGGGCGGGGGGGCTTTATACGCAGTATTTT. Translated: CASGPGAGGLYTQYF.